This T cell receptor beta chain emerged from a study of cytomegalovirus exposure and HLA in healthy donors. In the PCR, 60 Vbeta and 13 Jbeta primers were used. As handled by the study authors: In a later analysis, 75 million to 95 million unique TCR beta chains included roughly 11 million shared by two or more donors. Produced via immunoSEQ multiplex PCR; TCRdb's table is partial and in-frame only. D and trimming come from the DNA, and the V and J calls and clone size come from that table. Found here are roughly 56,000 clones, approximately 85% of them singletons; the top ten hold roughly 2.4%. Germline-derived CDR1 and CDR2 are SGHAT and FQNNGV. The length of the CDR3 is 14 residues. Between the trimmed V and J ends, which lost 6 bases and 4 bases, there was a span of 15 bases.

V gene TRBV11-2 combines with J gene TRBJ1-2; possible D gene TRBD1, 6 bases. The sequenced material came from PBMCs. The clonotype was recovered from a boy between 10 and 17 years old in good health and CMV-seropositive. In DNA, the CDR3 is TGTGCCAGCAGATCCCTCCAGGGGTCCTATGGCTACACCTTC. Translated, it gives CASRSLQGSYGYTF.